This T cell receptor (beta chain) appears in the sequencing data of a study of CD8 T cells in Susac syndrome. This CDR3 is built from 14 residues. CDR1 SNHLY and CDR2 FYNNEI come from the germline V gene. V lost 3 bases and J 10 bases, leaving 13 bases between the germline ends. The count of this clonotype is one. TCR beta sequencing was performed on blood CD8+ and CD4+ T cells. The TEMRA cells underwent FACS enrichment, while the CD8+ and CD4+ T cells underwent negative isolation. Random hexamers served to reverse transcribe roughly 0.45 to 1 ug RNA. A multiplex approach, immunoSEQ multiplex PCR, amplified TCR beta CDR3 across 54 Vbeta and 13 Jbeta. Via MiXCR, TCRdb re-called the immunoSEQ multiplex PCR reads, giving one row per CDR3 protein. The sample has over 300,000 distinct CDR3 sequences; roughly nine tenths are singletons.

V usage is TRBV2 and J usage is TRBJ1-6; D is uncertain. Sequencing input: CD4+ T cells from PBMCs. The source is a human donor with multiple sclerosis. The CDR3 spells CASSEGRAASPLHF. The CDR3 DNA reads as TGTGCCAGCAGTGAGGGGAGGGCGGCGTCACCCCTCCACTTT.